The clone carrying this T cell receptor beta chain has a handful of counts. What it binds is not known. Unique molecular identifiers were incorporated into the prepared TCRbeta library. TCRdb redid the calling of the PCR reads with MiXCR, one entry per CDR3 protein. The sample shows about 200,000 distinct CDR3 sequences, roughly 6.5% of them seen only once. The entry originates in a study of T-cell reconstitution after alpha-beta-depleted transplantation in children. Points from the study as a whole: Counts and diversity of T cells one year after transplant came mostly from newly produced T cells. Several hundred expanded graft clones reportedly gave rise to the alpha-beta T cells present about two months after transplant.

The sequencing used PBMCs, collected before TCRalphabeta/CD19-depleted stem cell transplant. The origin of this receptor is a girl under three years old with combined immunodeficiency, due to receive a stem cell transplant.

The CDR3 nucleotides read TGCGCCAGCAGCTTGGACCTAGACGAGCAGTACTTC. Protein product: CASSLDLDEQYF. The V call is TRBV5-1, the J call TRBJ2-7; unclear D gene. The V end lost 0 bases, the J end lost 5 bases, and 6 bases lay between the germline ends. From germline, CDR1 is SGHRS and CDR2 YFSETQ. The CDR3 sequence is 12 residues long.